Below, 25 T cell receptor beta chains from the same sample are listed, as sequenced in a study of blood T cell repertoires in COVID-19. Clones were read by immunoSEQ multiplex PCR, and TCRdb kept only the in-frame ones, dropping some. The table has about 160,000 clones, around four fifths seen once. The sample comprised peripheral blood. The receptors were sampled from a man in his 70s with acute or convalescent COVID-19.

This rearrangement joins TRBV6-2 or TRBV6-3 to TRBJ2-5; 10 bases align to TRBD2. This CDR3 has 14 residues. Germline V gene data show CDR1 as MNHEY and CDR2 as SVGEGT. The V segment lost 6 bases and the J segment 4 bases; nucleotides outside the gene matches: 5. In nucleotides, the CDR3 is TGTGCCAGCAGCTCCCCTAGCGGGGGAGAGACCCAGTACTTC. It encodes CASSSPSGGETQYF.

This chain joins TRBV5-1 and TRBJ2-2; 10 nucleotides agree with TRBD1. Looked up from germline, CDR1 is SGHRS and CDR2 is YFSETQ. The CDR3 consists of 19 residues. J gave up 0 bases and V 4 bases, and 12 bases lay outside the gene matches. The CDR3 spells CASSVDRGPPRPNTGELFF. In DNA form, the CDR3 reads TGCGCCAGCAGCGTAGACAGGGGGCCACCAAGGCCGAACACCGGGGAGCTGTTTTTT.

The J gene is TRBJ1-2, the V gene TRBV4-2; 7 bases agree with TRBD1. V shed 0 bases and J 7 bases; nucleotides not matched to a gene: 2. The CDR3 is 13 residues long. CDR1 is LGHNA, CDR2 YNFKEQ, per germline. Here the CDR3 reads CASSQENRGGYTF. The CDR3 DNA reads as TGTGCCAGCAGCCAAGAAAACAGGGGTGGCTACACCTTC.

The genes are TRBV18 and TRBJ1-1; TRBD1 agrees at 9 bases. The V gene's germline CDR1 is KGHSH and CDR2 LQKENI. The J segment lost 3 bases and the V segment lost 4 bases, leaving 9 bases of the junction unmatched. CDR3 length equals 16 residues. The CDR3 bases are TGTGCCAGCTCACGCGGACAGGGGTCTCTCCACACTGAAGCTTTCTTT. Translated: CASSRGQGSLHTEAFF. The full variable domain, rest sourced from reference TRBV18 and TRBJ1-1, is NAGVMQNPRHLVRRRGQEARLRCSPMKGHSHVYWYRQLPEEGLKFMVYLQKENIIDESGMPKERFSAEFPKEGPSILRIQQVVRGDSAAYFCASSRGQGSLHTEAFFGQGTRLTVV.

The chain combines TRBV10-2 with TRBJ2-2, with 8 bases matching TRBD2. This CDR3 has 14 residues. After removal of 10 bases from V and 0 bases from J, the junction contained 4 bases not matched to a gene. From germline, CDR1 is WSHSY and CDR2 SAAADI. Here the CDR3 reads CATRAGANTGELFF. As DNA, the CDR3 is TGCGCCACCAGAGCGGGGGCGAACACCGGGGAGCTGTTTTTT.

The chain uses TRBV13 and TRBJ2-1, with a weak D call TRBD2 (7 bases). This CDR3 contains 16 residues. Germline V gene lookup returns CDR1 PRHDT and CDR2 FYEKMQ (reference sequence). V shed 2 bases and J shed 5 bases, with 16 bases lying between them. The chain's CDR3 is CASSLKPQGRDNEQFF. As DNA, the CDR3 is TGTGCCAGCAGCTTAAAACCCCAGGGGAGGGACAATGAGCAGTTCTTC.

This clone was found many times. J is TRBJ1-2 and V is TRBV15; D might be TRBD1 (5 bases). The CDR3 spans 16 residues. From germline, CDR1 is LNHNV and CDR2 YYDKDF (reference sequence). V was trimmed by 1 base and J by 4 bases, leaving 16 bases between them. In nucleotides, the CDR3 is TGTGCCACCAGCAGAGCGGGGGGACGAGTGGGCTATGGCTACACCTTC. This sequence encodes CATSRAGGRVGYGYTF.

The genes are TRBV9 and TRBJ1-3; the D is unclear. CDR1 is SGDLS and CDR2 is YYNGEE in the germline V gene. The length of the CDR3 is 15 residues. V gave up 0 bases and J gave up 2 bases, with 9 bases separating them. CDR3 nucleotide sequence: TGTGCCAGCAGCGTAGATGGGCAGCCTGGAAACACCATATATTTT. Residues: CASSVDGQPGNTIYF.

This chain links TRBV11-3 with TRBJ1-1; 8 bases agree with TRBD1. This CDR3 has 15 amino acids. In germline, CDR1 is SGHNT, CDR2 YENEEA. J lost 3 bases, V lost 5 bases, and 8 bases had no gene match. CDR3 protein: CASSTRTGKYTEAFF. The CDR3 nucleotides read TGTGCCAGCAGCACCCGGACAGGGAAGTACACTGAAGCTTTCTTT.

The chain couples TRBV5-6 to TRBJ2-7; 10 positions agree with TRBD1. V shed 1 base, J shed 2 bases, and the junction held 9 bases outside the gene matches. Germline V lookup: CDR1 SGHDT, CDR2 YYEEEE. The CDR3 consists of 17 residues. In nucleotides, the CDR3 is TGTGCCAGCAGCTTGTTACCGGGACAGGGGCTACCCTACGAGCAGTACTTC. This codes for CASSLLPGQGLPYEQYF.

The CDR3 DNA follows: TGTGCCAGCAGCCTGCCCGGGGACAGGGGATACAATGAGCAGTTCTTC. Residues: CASSLPGDRGYNEQFF. The rearrangement links TRBV3-1 (or the pseudogene TRBV3-2) to TRBJ2-1; TRBD1 matches 10 bases. The germline gives CDR1 LGHDT, CDR2 YNNKEL (reference sequence). The ends lost 4 bases at V and 4 bases at J; junction bases unmatched: 7. The CDR3 spans 16 residues.

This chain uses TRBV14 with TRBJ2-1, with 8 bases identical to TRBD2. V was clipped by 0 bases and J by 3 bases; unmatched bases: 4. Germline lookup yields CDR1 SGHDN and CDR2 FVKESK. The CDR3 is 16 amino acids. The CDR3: CASSQELAGNYNEQFF. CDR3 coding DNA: TGTGCCAGCAGCCAAGAGTTAGCGGGGAACTACAATGAGCAGTTCTTC.

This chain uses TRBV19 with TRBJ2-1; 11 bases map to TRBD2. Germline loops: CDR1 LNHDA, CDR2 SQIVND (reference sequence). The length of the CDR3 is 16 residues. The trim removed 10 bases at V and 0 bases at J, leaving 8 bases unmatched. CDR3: CATVAGGAGSYNEQFF. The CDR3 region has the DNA TGTGCCACCGTAGCGGGAGGGGCGGGCTCCTACAATGAGCAGTTCTTC.

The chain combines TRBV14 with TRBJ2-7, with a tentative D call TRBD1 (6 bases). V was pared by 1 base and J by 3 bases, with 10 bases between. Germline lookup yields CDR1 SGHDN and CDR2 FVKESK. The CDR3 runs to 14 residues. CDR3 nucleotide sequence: TGTGCCAGCAGCCAAGTAACAGGGAACTACGAGCAGTACTTC. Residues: CASSQVTGNYEQYF.

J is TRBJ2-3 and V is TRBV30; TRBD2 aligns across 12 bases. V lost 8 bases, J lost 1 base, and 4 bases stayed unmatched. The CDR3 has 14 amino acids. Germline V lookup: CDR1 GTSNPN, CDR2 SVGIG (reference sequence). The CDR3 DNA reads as TGTGCCATCCGACTAGCGGGGGGCACAGATACGCAGTATTTT. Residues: CAIRLAGGTDTQYF.

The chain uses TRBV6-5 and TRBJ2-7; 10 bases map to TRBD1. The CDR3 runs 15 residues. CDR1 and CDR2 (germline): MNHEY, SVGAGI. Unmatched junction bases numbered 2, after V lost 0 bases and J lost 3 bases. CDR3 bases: TGTGCCAGCAGTTACTCGAGGACAGGGGGCTACGAGCAGTACTTC. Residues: CASSYSRTGGYEQYF.

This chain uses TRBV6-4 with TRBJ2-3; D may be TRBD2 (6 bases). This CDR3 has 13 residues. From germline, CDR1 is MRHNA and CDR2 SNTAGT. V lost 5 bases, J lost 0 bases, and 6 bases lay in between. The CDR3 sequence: CASSSGSTDTQYF. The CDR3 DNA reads TGTGCCAGCAGTAGCGGGAGCACAGATACGCAGTATTTT.

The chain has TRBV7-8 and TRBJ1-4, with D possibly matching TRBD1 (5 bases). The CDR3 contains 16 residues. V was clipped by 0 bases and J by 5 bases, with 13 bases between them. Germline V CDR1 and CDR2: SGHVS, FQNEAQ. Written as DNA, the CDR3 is TGTGCCAGCAGCTTAGCGGGCCAGGGAAAGAATGAAAAACTGTTTTTT. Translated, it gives CASSLAGQGKNEKLFF.

CDR3: CASTLLAPYEQYF. The CDR3 DNA sequence: TGTGCCAGCACCCTACTAGCGCCCTACGAGCAGTACTTC. The chain carries TRBV2 and TRBJ2-7; 7 positions match TRBD2. The CDR3 contains 13 residues. Germline V gives CDR1 SNHLY, CDR2 FYNNEI. Trimming at V came to 7 bases and at J to 2 bases, leaving 5 bases not matched to a gene. The variable domain in full, with the rest retrieved from reference TRBV2 and TRBJ2-7, is EPEVTQTPSHQVTQMGQEVILRCVPISNHLYFYWYRQILGQKVEFLVSFYNNEISEKSEIFDDQFSVERPDGSNFTLKIRSTKLEDSAMYFCASTLLAPYEQYFGPGTRLTVT.

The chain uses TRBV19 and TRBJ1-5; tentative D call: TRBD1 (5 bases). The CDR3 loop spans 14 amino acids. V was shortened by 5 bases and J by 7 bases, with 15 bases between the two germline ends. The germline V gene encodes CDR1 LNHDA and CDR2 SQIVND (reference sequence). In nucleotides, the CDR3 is TGTGCCAGTAGTGGTCCGCGGGGCCAACAGCCCCAGCATTTT. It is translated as CASSGPRGQQPQHF.

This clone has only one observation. The CDR3 sequence: CASSVAAGGSTDTQYF. The CDR3 DNA sequence: TGTGCCAGCAGCGTAGCGGCGGGGGGTAGCACAGATACGCAGTATTTT. The chain is built from TRBV9 and TRBJ2-3; 8 nucleotides line up with TRBD2. The CDR3 loop spans 16 amino acids. Germline CDR1 reads SGDLS; CDR2 reads YYNGEE. Trimming removed 0 bases from V and 0 bases from J; junction bases left unmatched: 3. The full variable domain, with the rest looked up from reference TRBV9 and TRBJ2-3, is DSGVTQTPKHLITATGQRVTLRCSPRSGDLSVYWYQQSLDQGLQFLIQYYNGEERAKGNILERFSAQQFPDLHSELNLSSLELGDSALYFCASSVAAGGSTDTQYFGPGTRLTVL.

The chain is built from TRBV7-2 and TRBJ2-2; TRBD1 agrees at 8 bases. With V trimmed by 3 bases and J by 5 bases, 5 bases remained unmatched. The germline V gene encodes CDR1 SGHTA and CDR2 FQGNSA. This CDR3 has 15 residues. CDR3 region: CASSFRTGTTGELFF. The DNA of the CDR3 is TGTGCCAGCAGCTTTAGGACAGGGACAACCGGGGAGCTGTTTTTT.

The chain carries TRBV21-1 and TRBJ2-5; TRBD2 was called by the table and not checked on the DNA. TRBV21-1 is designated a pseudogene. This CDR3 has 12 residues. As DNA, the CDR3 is TGTGCCAGCAGCAAAGATAGAGAGACCCAGTACTTC. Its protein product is CASSKDRETQYF.

Here the CDR3 DNA reads TGTGCCAGCAGCATACGACCGAGGACTAGCGGGACAGATACGCAGTATTTT. Encoded protein: CASSIRPRTSGTDTQYF. The chain couples TRBV21-1 to TRBJ2-3; TRBD2 is taken as the D call from the table, unchecked against the DNA. TRBV21-1 counts as a pseudogene. The CDR3 length is 17 residues.

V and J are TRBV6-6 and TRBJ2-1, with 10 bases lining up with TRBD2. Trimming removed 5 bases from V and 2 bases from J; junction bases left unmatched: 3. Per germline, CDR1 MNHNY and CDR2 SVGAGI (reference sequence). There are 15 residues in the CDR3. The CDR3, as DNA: TGTGCCAGCAGTCATACTAGCGGGGCCTACAATGAGCAGTTCTTC. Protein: CASSHTSGAYNEQFF.